This T cell receptor beta chain appears in the sequencing data of a study of blood T cell repertoires in COVID-19. Measured with immunoSEQ multiplex PCR; TCRdb has only the in-frame clones, and not every one. The sample consists of approximately 63,000 clones, roughly 89% of them appearing once. V lost 5 bases to trimming and J lost 6 bases, with 14 bases between them. This CDR3 has 15 amino acids. Germline CDR1 is SGHTA and CDR2 is FQGNSA. The rearrangement uses TRBV7-2 and TRBJ1-6; unclear D gene. The receptor comes from an elderly woman with acute or convalescent COVID-19. Sequenced input: peripheral blood. CDR3 sequence reads: CASSRNSGSNSPLHF. DNA of the CDR3: TGTGCCAGCAGCCGCAATTCGGGGAGTAATTCACCCCTCCACTTT.